The TCR beta chain under discussion was sequenced for a study of blood T cells in healthy people across ages. Study-wide findings and caveats: Observed TCR beta diversity showed a strong correlation with the percentage of naive T cells as measured by flow cytometry. It was held that diversity estimates obtained from one million T cells represented underestimates.

Worth noting for this clonotype: Antigen: not known.

CDR1 is KGHSH and CDR2 is LQKENI in the germline V gene. The CDR3 length is 16 residues. J was trimmed by 6 bases and V by 3 bases; bases with no gene match: 9. For the second PCR, which ran for roughly 7 to 11 cycles, a sample-barcoded 5' primer and a J-beta primer mix were used. Using its own MiXCR run on the 5' RACE reads, TCRdb lists one record per CDR3 protein. The table has 1.5 million to 2 million distinct CDR3 sequences, roughly 52% seen once. The receptor comes from a woman in her 40s in good health. Material: blood. This chain uses TRBV18 with TRBJ2-1, with 9 nucleotides matching TRBD1. This CDR3 is CASSPYRGLDSNEQFF. DNA of the CDR3: TGTGCCAGCTCACCGTACAGGGGGCTGGATTCCAATGAGCAGTTCTTC.